This T cell receptor beta chain was recorded in a study of T-cell reconstitution after alpha-beta-depleted transplantation in children. Overall study results and limits: Several hundred expanded graft clones reportedly gave rise to the alpha-beta T cells present about two months after transplant. Once a year had passed after transplant, T-cell counts and diversity came mostly from newly produced T cells.

Comment on this clonotype: The antigen is undetermined.

TCRbeta library preparation incorporated unique molecular identifiers. TCRdb fed the PCR reads into MiXCR, producing one record per CDR3 protein. The table has roughly 350,000 distinct CDR3 sequences, under 20% seen once. Trimming left V 3 bases short and J 4 bases short, with 13 bases between. The CDR3 runs to 15 residues. The germline gives CDR1 MDHEN, CDR2 SYDVKM. This chain links TRBV28 with TRBJ2-1; D may match TRBD1 or TRBD2 (5 bases each). The clonotype was recovered from a male patient between 2 and 15 years old who had a stem cell transplant for acute lymphoblastic leukemia, so the T cells may come from the graft donor. Material: PBMCs, mostly from graft donor cells, obtained 360 days after TCRalphabeta/CD19-depleted stem cell transplant. CDR3 loop: CASSFGDPMYNEQFF. CDR3 nucleotides: TGTGCCAGCAGTTTTGGGGACCCTATGTACAATGAGCAGTTCTTC.